The 17 T cell receptor beta chains reported below all come from one sample, sequenced in a study of Graves' ophthalmopathy and Graves' hyperthyroidism. Amplification from RNA transcripts yielded the TCR beta CDR3 regions. An opening RT-PCR round employed HTBI primers and preceded a second-round multiplex PCR. TCRdb reprocessed the multiplex PCR reads with MiXCR, giving one entry per CDR3 protein. Of around 1.1 million distinct CDR3 sequences in the sample, about 35% are singletons; the top ten hold approximately 12%. Sequencing was done on a sample of peripheral blood or thyroid tissue (not recorded which). The receptors originated from an adult man with Graves' hyperthyroidism.

The chain couples TRBV30 to TRBJ1-6; D call uncertain. CDR1 and CDR2 from the germline V gene are GTSNPN and SVGIG (reference sequence). The CDR3 extends over 16 amino acids. V lost 3 bases and J 9 bases, leaving 21 bases between the germline ends. The CDR3 sequence is CAWSPRPGAFISPLHF. The CDR3, as DNA: TGTGCCTGGAGCCCGCGACCGGGAGCGTTCATTTCACCCCTCCACTTT.

With respect to this clonotype: A much larger clone differs from this one at a single base, so this may be a read error. The V gene is TRBV2, the J gene TRBJ1-5, with D possibly TRBD1 on 5 matching bases. The V gene's germline CDR1 is SNHLY and CDR2 FYNNEI. The CDR3 consists of 15 residues. DNA for the CDR3: TGTGCCAGCAGGGGAGGGGTCGTAGGCAATCAGCCCCAGCAGTTT. Residues: CASRGGVVGNQPQQF. Full variable domain (missing parts from reference TRBV2 and TRBJ1-5): EPEVTQTPSHQVTQMGQEVILRCVPISNHLYFYWYRQILGQKVEFLVSFYNNEISEKSEIFDDQFSVERPDGSNFTLKIRSTKLEDSAMYFCASRGGVVGNQPQQFGDGTRLSIL.

This clonotype was counted ten times or more. CDR3 bases: TGCGCCAGCAGCTTGGGACAGGATGTATCACCCCTCCACTTT. It translates to CASSLGQDVSPLHF. The chain carries TRBV5-1 and TRBJ1-6, with D perhaps TRBD1 (6 bases). V was cut by 0 bases and J by 10 bases, with 11 bases left in between. Germline V CDR1 and CDR2: SGHRS, YFSETQ. The CDR3 contains 14 residues. The full variable domain, with the rest looked up from reference TRBV5-1 and TRBJ1-6, is KAGVTQTPRYLIKTRGQQVTLSCSPISGHRSVSWYQQTPGQGLQFLFEYFSETQRNKGNFPGRFSGRQFSNSRSEMNVSTLELGDSALYLCASSLGQDVSPLHFGNGTRLTVT.

The sample holds many counts of this clonotype. This chain links TRBV13 with TRBJ1-6; D is possibly TRBD1 (5 bases). V dropped 3 bases and J dropped 7 bases, with 10 bases sitting between them. This CDR3 comprises 14 residues. Germline CDR1 and CDR2: PRHDT and FYEKMQ (reference sequence). This chain's CDR3 is CASSFRDLNSPLHF. The CDR3, as DNA: TGTGCCAGCAGCTTCCGGGACCTAAATTCACCCCTCCACTTT.

This clonotype was counted at least ten times. CDR3 amino acids: CASSLDRTVQETQYF. The CDR3 nucleotides are TGTGCCAGCAGCTTAGACAGGACAGTCCAAGAGACCCAGTACTTC. The chain joins TRBV7-8 to TRBJ2-5; tentatively, D is TRBD1 (6 bases). Germline values: CDR1 SGHVS, CDR2 FQNEAQ. V gave up 1 base and J gave up 1 base, with 10 bases separating them. This CDR3 region has 15 residues.

The chain couples TRBV7-2 to TRBJ2-5, with D possibly being TRBD2 (6 bases). The V gene lost 6 bases and the J gene lost 5 bases, with 16 bases spanning the gap. Germline CDR1 SGHTA, CDR2 FQGNSA. The CDR3 runs 14 residues. CDR3 sequence reads: CASSRGTLRETQYF. The CDR3 DNA is TGTGCCAGCAGTCGCGGGACTCTGAGGGAGACCCAGTACTTC.

This clonotype was detected many times. The chain joins TRBV7-2 to TRBJ1-5, with D uncertain. Trimming cost V 5 bases and J 4 bases, with 12 bases left between them. In germline, CDR1 is SGHTA, CDR2 FQGNSA. CDR3 size: 14 residues. This chain's CDR3 is CASSLHNINQPQHF. CDR3 nucleotide sequence: TGTGCCAGCAGCCTACATAACATAAATCAGCCCCAGCATTTT. Based on the CDR3 plus reference TRBV7-2 and TRBJ1-5, the full variable domain is GAGVSQSPSNKVTEKGKDVELRCDPISGHTALYWYRQSLGQGLEFLIYFQGNSAPDKSGLPSDRFSAERTGGSVSTLTIQRTQQEDSAVYLCASSLHNINQPQHFGDGTRLSIL.

The genes are TRBV12-3 or TRBV12-4 and TRBJ2-7, with 8 bases aligning to TRBD2. The CDR3 sequence is 14 residues long. After removal of 7 bases from V and 4 bases from J, the junction contained 9 bases not matched to a gene. The CDR3 coding sequence is TGTGCCAGCAATCAGCCCGGGACTAGTTACGAGCAGTACTTC. Residues: CASNQPGTSYEQYF.

This clonotype was recorded a few times. The rearrangement uses TRBV5-1 and TRBJ1-4; possible D gene TRBD1, 5 bases. CDR3 size: 14 residues. Trimming cost V 1 base and J 6 bases, with 10 bases left between them. Germline V gene lookup returns CDR1 SGHRS and CDR2 YFSETQ. DNA for the CDR3: TGCGCCAGCAGCTTGCGGTGGGGGGATGAAAAACTGTTTTTT. It encodes CASSLRWGDEKLFF.

J is TRBJ2-7 and V is TRBV3-1; 12 nucleotides line up with TRBD2. The CDR3 has 16 residues. V shed 4 bases, J shed 5 bases, and the junction held 9 bases outside the gene matches. CDR1 LGHDT and CDR2 YNNKEL come from the germline V gene (reference sequence). The CDR3 DNA is TGTGCCAGCAGCCCGCAACTAGCGGGAGGTTTCAACGAGCAGTACTTC. Translated, it gives CASSPQLAGGFNEQYF.

This chain links TRBV7-9 with TRBJ2-5; perhaps TRBD2 as D (6 bases). V lost 5 bases and J 2 bases, leaving 12 bases between the germline ends. CDR1 SEHNR and CDR2 FQNEAQ come from the germline V gene (reference sequence). The CDR3 spans 14 residues. CDR3 sequence (DNA): TGTGCCAGCAGCCGGAGGGCAGAGCAAGAGACCCAGTACTTC. It translates to CASSRRAEQETQYF.

In its sample, this clonotype was seen many times. The chain carries TRBV7-9 and TRBJ2-7; TRBD1 matches 7 bases. V shed 1 base and J 4 bases; nucleotides not matched to a gene: 4. Germline V CDR1 and CDR2: SEHNR, FQNEAQ (reference sequence). The CDR3 contains 14 residues. CDR3 bases: TGTGCCAGCAGCTTAGATTTGACAGGGTACGAGCAGTACTTC. It codes for CASSLDLTGYEQYF.

This clonotype was counted a single time. V gene TRBV12-3 or TRBV12-4 combines with J gene TRBJ2-6; D unresolved. The ends were cut back, 5 bases at V and 18 bases at J, with 8 bases in the middle. The CDR3 consists of 9 residues. CDR3 in amino acids: CASSITSTF. DNA of the CDR3: TGTGCCAGCAGTATAACCTCGACTTTC.

This clonotype appeared many times. V gene TRBV29-1 combines with J gene TRBJ1-1; D remains unclear. This CDR3 has 14 amino acids. V dropped 3 bases and J dropped 4 bases, with 15 bases sitting between them. Germline V gives CDR1 SQVTM, CDR2 ANQGSEA. The CDR3 here is CSVDGRSGSTEAFF. The CDR3, as DNA: TGCAGCGTTGATGGGAGGTCGGGGAGCACTGAAGCTTTCTTT.

The V and J genes are TRBV7-2 and TRBJ2-5; possibly TRBD1 for D (6 bases). The CDR3 sequence is 12 residues long. V lost 4 bases to trimming and J lost 9 bases, with 12 bases between them. Germline V gene sequence: CDR1 SGHTA, CDR2 FQGNSA. The CDR3 is CASSSYRDPQYF. CDR3 nucleotides: TGTGCCAGCAGCTCGTACAGGGACCCCCAGTACTTC.

The chain carries TRBV5-1 and TRBJ1-2, with a tentative D call TRBD1 (6 bases). V was shortened by 0 bases and J by 7 bases, with 10 bases between the two germline ends. The CDR3 spans 13 residues. The germline V gene encodes CDR1 SGHRS and CDR2 YFSETQ. In nucleotides, the CDR3 is TGCGCCAGCAGCTTGGTTCCAGGGGTTGGCTACACCTTC. It translates to CASSLVPGVGYTF.

About this clonotype: This clone may be a read error of a much larger clone one base away. The V gene is TRBV10-2, the J gene TRBJ2-5, with TRBD2 matching 7 bases. The J segment lost 1 base and the V segment lost 6 bases, leaving 8 bases of the junction unmatched. Germline-derived CDR1 and CDR2 are WSHSY and SAAADI. This CDR3 comprises 15 residues. This chain's CDR3 is CASRKGTTCQETQYF. As DNA, the CDR3 is TGCGCCAGCAGGAAGGGGACTACCTGCCAAGAGACCCAGTACTTC.